This TCR beta chain emerged from a study of T cell responses to AZD1222 COVID-19 vaccine. Between the trimmed V and J ends, which lost 8 bases and 0 bases, there was a span of 17 bases. Germline V gives CDR1 MGHRA, CDR2 YSYEKL. CDR3 length: 17 amino acids. Method: immunoSEQ multiplex PCR; TCRdb's copy keeps in-frame clones and lacks some. The sample lists approximately 96,000 clones, 70% to 90% seen once, with more than 5% in the top ten. General observations from the study: Spike was spanned by vaccine-associated CD4 TCRs, with dominance at 160-218 and 743-854. Targeting of unmutated variant regions was reportedly seen in nearly half of spike-specific TCRs. Only 5 to 7 AZD1222 recipients tested seropositive at baseline.

Points on this clone: Its antigen remains unidentified.

The sample consisted of peripheral blood, taken 28 days after the second AZD1222 dose. The chain combines TRBV4-1 with TRBJ2-6, with D tentatively TRBD2 (7 bases). The sequence derives from an adult who received the AZD1222 COVID-19 vaccine. CDR3 protein: CASALGGAPSGANVLTF. CDR3 in DNA: TGCGCCAGCGCTCTAGGGGGGGCCCCCTCTGGGGCCAACGTCCTGACTTTC.